These T cell receptor beta chains were read from a single sample in a study of human T cells and chemical hapten exposure. TCRdb independently ran MiXCR on the RACE reads; one entry per CDR3 protein. This sample yields about 47,000 distinct CDR3 sequences, of which about 4% are seen a single time; approximately 5% belongs to the top ten. Sequencing was performed on whole blood. The origin of the receptors is a human donor in good health. Some clones in this sample may be carry-over from other donors' samples. Both conserved end residues are part of each CDR3. Fields, in order: D gene, J gene, V gene, clone size, CDR3 DNA, CDR3 protein. D genes are given only for firm matches. Not all rows give a size; the values are once, few, many and, for expanded clones, a class.

D gene: .
J gene: TRBJ2-1
V gene: TRBV27
clone size: few
CDR3 DNA: TGTGCCAGCAGTCCAAGGTCCTCTCGTTATGAGCAGTTCTTC
CDR3 protein: CASSPRSSRYEQFF

D gene: .
J gene: TRBJ2-1
V gene: TRBV27
clone size: many
CDR3 DNA: TGTGCCAGCACCAACTTGGGGGGGGCCAATGAGCAGTTCTTC
CDR3 protein: CASTNLGGANEQFF

D gene: TRBD2
J gene: TRBJ2-1
V gene: TRBV28
clone size: few
CDR3 DNA: TGTGCCAGCAGTCACCAGCGGGACGGGTACAATGAGCAGTTCTTC
CDR3 protein: CASSHQRDGYNEQFF

D gene: .
J gene: TRBJ2-1
V gene: TRBV7-6
clone size: many
CDR3 DNA: TGTGCCAGCACCAGCTTAGAGGGGGGTGGGCAGTTCTTC
CDR3 protein: CASTSLEGGGQFF

D gene: .
J gene: TRBJ2-3
V gene: TRBV12-3/TRBV12-4
clone size: many
CDR3 DNA: TGTGCCAGCAGGCTCGCGGGCACCAGCACAGATACGCAGTATTTT
CDR3 protein: CASRLAGTSTDTQYF

D gene: .
J gene: TRBJ1-6
V gene: TRBV5-1
clone size: .
CDR3 DNA: TGCGCCAGCAGCTTGGAACATCCCCATAATTCACCCCTCCACTTT
CDR3 protein: CASSLEHPHNSPLHF

D gene: .
J gene: TRBJ2-7
V gene: TRBV6-5
clone size: many
CDR3 DNA: TGTGCCAGCAGTCCGCCCGGAGGCGTCTACGAGCAGTACTTC
CDR3 protein: CASSPPGGVYEQYF

D gene: .
J gene: TRBJ2-5
V gene: TRBV12-3/TRBV12-4
clone size: .
CDR3 DNA: TGTGCCAGCAGTCCCCAGGCTAAAGAGCCCCAGTACTTC
CDR3 protein: CASSPQAKEPQYF

D gene: .
J gene: TRBJ1-5
V gene: TRBV10-2
clone size: .
CDR3 DNA: TGCGCCAGCAGTGAGTGGGACGACCTGAGCAATCAGCCCCAGCATTTT
CDR3 protein: CASSEWDDLSNQPQHF

D gene: .
J gene: TRBJ2-5
V gene: TRBV27
clone size: many
CDR3 DNA: TGTGCCAGCAGTTCCCCCATGAGGGGGGGCGGGAAGACCCAGTACTTC
CDR3 protein: CASSSPMRGGGKTQYF

D gene: TRBD2
J gene: TRBJ2-3
V gene: TRBV5-6
clone size: many
CDR3 DNA: TGTGCCAGCAGCTTGGAGGGACTAGCGGATAGCACAGATACGCAGTATTTT
CDR3 protein: CASSLEGLADSTDTQYF

D gene: .
J gene: TRBJ1-1
V gene: TRBV29-1
clone size: few
CDR3 DNA: TGCAGCGTTGAAGATCTTCCGGTGAACACTGAAGCTTTCTTT
CDR3 protein: CSVEDLPVNTEAFF

D gene: .
J gene: TRBJ1-6
V gene: TRBV30
clone size: few
CDR3 DNA: TGTGCCTGGACCCGAGGGGGTTCACCCCTCCACTTT
CDR3 protein: CAWTRGGSPLHF

D gene: TRBD1
J gene: TRBJ2-7
V gene: TRBV4-1
clone size: few
CDR3 DNA: TGCGCCAGCAGCATTGGCCCTCCCAGGGGGTCCTACGAGCAGTACTTC
CDR3 protein: CASSIGPPRGSYEQYF

D gene: TRBD1
J gene: TRBJ2-4
V gene: TRBV2
clone size: many
CDR3 DNA: TGTGCCAGCAGTGCTAAGGGGGCGCCAGCCAAAAACATTCAGTACTTC
CDR3 protein: CASSAKGAPAKNIQYF

D gene: .
J gene: TRBJ2-3
V gene: TRBV20-1
clone size: many
CDR3 DNA: TGCAGTGCTAGAAAGGGGGACACTCCCCTCCGAAATACGCAGTATTTT
CDR3 protein: CSARKGDTPLRNTQYF

D gene: .
J gene: TRBJ2-4
V gene: TRBV29-1
clone size: .
CDR3 DNA: TGCAGCGTTGTCAAATCCAGCCTTCTAGCCAAAAACATTCAGTACTTC
CDR3 protein: CSVVKSSLLAKNIQYF

D gene: TRBD1
J gene: TRBJ2-7
V gene: TRBV7-6
clone size: .
CDR3 DNA: TGTGCCAGCAGCTTTGGGGACAGCTACGAGCAGTACTTC
CDR3 protein: CASSFGDSYEQYF

D gene: TRBD1
J gene: TRBJ2-5
V gene: TRBV15
clone size: few
CDR3 DNA: TGTGCCACCAGTCTAGGGGGCGAGACCCAGTACTTC
CDR3 protein: CATSLGGETQYF

D gene: .
J gene: TRBJ2-3
V gene: TRBV10-1
clone size: .
CDR3 DNA: TGCGCCAGCAGTGACCGGAGGACGACCACAGATACGCAGTATTTT
CDR3 protein: CASSDRRTTTDTQYF

D gene: TRBD1
J gene: TRBJ1-1
V gene: TRBV3-1
clone size: few
CDR3 DNA: TGTGCCAGCAGCCAAGAGCGGGGACAGGGGGTTATAGGCACTGAAGCTTTCTTT
CDR3 protein: CASSQERGQGVIGTEAFF

D gene: .
J gene: TRBJ2-7
V gene: TRBV5-1
clone size: many
CDR3 DNA: TGCGCCAGCAGCTTGGTAGCACTACCCTCGTCTGAGCAGTACTTC
CDR3 protein: CASSLVALPSSEQYF

D gene: .
J gene: TRBJ2-5
V gene: TRBV4-1
clone size: .
CDR3 DNA: TGCGCCAGCAGCCAAGATCCACGGGGGAGCTTCCAAGAGACCCAGTACTTC
CDR3 protein: CASSQDPRGSFQETQYF

D gene: .
J gene: TRBJ2-1
V gene: TRBV28
clone size: .
CDR3 DNA: TGTGCCAGCGGTTATCAACGGACTGGTTCCTACAATGAGCAGTTCTTC
CDR3 protein: CASGYQRTGSYNEQFF

D gene: TRBD1
J gene: TRBJ1-6
V gene: TRBV6-5
clone size: many
CDR3 DNA: TGTGCCAGCAGTAGAGACAGGGTAGGGGGATCACCCCTCCACTTT
CDR3 protein: CASSRDRVGGSPLHF

D gene: .
J gene: TRBJ2-3
V gene: TRBV5-1
clone size: .
CDR3 DNA: TGCGCCAGCAGCTTGGGGGGTCTACCCTCTAGCACAGATACGCAGTATTTT
CDR3 protein: CASSLGGLPSSTDTQYF

D gene: TRBD2
J gene: TRBJ2-7
V gene: TRBV28
clone size: many
CDR3 DNA: TGTGCCAGCAGTTTCCGGGGGGGGGTCGGGTTCGAGCAGTACTTC
CDR3 protein: CASSFRGGVGFEQYF

D gene: .
J gene: TRBJ1-2
V gene: TRBV10-3
clone size: few
CDR3 DNA: TGTGCCATCAGTCCCCAGGGTGGCTATGGCTACACCTTC
CDR3 protein: CAISPQGGYGYTF

D gene: TRBD2
J gene: TRBJ2-1
V gene: TRBV6-7
clone size: many
CDR3 DNA: TGTGCCAGCAGTCCTACTAGCGGGCCCGTGGGGAGCTCCTACAATGAGCAGTTCTTC
CDR3 protein: CASSPTSGPVGSSYNEQFF

D gene: TRBD1
J gene: TRBJ1-1
V gene: TRBV3-1
clone size: many
CDR3 DNA: TGTGCCAGCAGCCAAGTAGCAGGGGGTACAGCTTTCTTT
CDR3 protein: CASSQVAGGTAFF

D gene: TRBD2
J gene: TRBJ2-1
V gene: TRBV28
clone size: many
CDR3 DNA: TGTGCCAGCAGTACAACTAGCGCCCTGGGGAATGAGCAGTTCTTC
CDR3 protein: CASSTTSALGNEQFF

D gene: .
J gene: TRBJ1-1
V gene: TRBV12-3/TRBV12-4
clone size: .
CDR3 DNA: TGTGCCAGCACCGTTACAGCGAACACTGAAGCTTTCTTT
CDR3 protein: CASTVTANTEAFF

D gene: TRBD1
J gene: TRBJ2-7
V gene: TRBV20-1
clone size: many
CDR3 DNA: TGCAGTGCTGCACCGACAGGGACCGAGCAGTACTTC
CDR3 protein: CSAAPTGTEQYF

D gene: .
J gene: TRBJ2-1
V gene: TRBV6-1
clone size: many
CDR3 DNA: TGTGCCAGCAGTGATGGGGGTCATGAGCAGTTCTTC
CDR3 protein: CASSDGGHEQFF

D gene: .
J gene: TRBJ2-2
V gene: TRBV12-3/TRBV12-4
clone size: many
CDR3 DNA: TGTGCCAGCAGTTTAAGGGCCCTGAACACCGGGGAGCTGTTTTTT
CDR3 protein: CASSLRALNTGELFF

D gene: .
J gene: TRBJ2-3
V gene: TRBV4-1
clone size: many
CDR3 DNA: TGCGCCAGCAGCCAGCTTCTACGGGGGCGGGATACGCAGTATTTT
CDR3 protein: CASSQLLRGRDTQYF

D gene: .
J gene: TRBJ2-2
V gene: TRBV20-1
clone size: .
CDR3 DNA: TGCAGTGCTAGAGATCCCACGCTAGCCGGCGGGGAGCTGTTTTTT
CDR3 protein: CSARDPTLAGGELFF

D gene: .
J gene: TRBJ1-2
V gene: TRBV12-3/TRBV12-4
clone size: many
CDR3 DNA: TGTGCCAGCAAGTTAACTACGGGACAAGTCTATGGCTACACCTTC
CDR3 protein: CASKLTTGQVYGYTF

D gene: TRBD1
J gene: TRBJ1-2
V gene: TRBV18
clone size: many
CDR3 DNA: TGTGCCAGCTCTCCGGACAGGGACAACTATGGCTACACCTTC
CDR3 protein: CASSPDRDNYGYTF

D gene: TRBD2
J gene: TRBJ2-3
V gene: TRBV2
clone size: many
CDR3 DNA: TGTGCCAGCAGCCCTAAGGCGGGGGAAAGCACAGATACGCAGTATTTT
CDR3 protein: CASSPKAGESTDTQYF

D gene: TRBD1
J gene: TRBJ1-2
V gene: TRBV4-1
clone size: few
CDR3 DNA: TGCGCCAGCAGCTCAGGGGGCGTCGACTATGGCTACACCTTC
CDR3 protein: CASSSGGVDYGYTF

D gene: .
J gene: TRBJ2-1
V gene: TRBV6-1
clone size: many
CDR3 DNA: TGTGCCAGCAGTGAAGGCCCAGGGATCGGTGAGCAGTTCTTC
CDR3 protein: CASSEGPGIGEQFF

D gene: TRBD2
J gene: TRBJ2-7
V gene: TRBV10-2
clone size: .
CDR3 DNA: TGCGCCACCCAATCCTTAATAGCGGGAGGCGAGCAGTACTTC
CDR3 protein: CATQSLIAGGEQYF

D gene: .
J gene: TRBJ2-5
V gene: TRBV14
clone size: many
CDR3 DNA: TGTGCCAGCAACCGAGAAACGGGATCCAGCGGGGAGACCCAGTACTTC
CDR3 protein: CASNRETGSSGETQYF

D gene: .
J gene: TRBJ2-1
V gene: TRBV7-6
clone size: many
CDR3 DNA: TGTGCCAGCCCCGATGAGCAGTTCTTC
CDR3 protein: CASPDEQFF

D gene: .
J gene: TRBJ2-1
V gene: TRBV7-8
clone size: many
CDR3 DNA: TGTGCCAGCAGCCCACCCACGGGGCCGTGGTTCTTC
CDR3 protein: CASSPPTGPWFF

D gene: .
J gene: TRBJ2-7
V gene: TRBV29-1
clone size: few
CDR3 DNA: TGCAGCGTCGCCCGGGGTTACGCCTACGAGCAGTACTTC
CDR3 protein: CSVARGYAYEQYF

D gene: TRBD1
J gene: TRBJ2-1
V gene: TRBV9
clone size: .
CDR3 DNA: TGTGCCAGCAGCGTAGTTCAGGGGGCGGGCAATGAGCAGTTCTTC
CDR3 protein: CASSVVQGAGNEQFF